The 27 T cell receptor beta chains below come from one sample, sequenced in a study of blood T cell repertoires in COVID-19. Measured with immunoSEQ multiplex PCR; TCRdb has only the in-frame clones, and not every one. The data hold 100,000 to 120,000 clones, with 75% to 85% observed a single time. Material: peripheral blood. These receptor sequences come from an older woman with acute or convalescent COVID-19.

The gene calls are TRBV6-5 and TRBJ1-1; D remains unclear. Germline CDR1 is MNHEY and CDR2 is SVGAGI. V gave up 7 bases and J gave up 5 bases, with 11 bases separating them. This CDR3 region has 12 residues. CDR3 bases: TGTGCCAGCACCAACCTATGGACTGAAGCTTTCTTT. Residues: CASTNLWTEAFF.

The chain uses TRBV5-5 and TRBJ1-3; maybe TRBD1 (5 bases). The germline V gene encodes CDR1 SGHKS and CDR2 YYEKEE (reference sequence). The ends were cut back, 0 bases at V and 4 bases at J, with 11 bases in the middle. This CDR3 has 15 amino acids. Written as DNA, the CDR3 is TGTGCCAGCAGCTTGGTATCAGGGCGGGGAAACACCATATATTTT. Protein product: CASSLVSGRGNTIYF.

This clone was detected only once. This chain connects TRBV7-7 to TRBJ2-3, with 11 bases fitting TRBD1. The V segment lost 4 bases and the J segment 3 bases; nucleotides outside the gene matches: 3. This CDR3 has 15 amino acids. Germline loops: CDR1 SSHAT, CDR2 FNYEAQ (reference sequence). The CDR3 loop reads CASSSGTGGTDTQYF. The DNA of the CDR3 is TGTGCCAGCAGCTCCGGGACAGGGGGGACAGATACGCAGTATTTT.

This clone showed up just once. The V call is TRBV14, the J call TRBJ2-1, with TRBD2 matching 12 bases. The CDR3 has 16 amino acids. With 1 base clipped from V and 8 bases from J, the junction kept 6 bases outside the gene matches. CDR1 is SGHDN and CDR2 is FVKESK in the germline V gene. The CDR3: CASSQATSGGWDEQFF. Here the CDR3 DNA reads TGTGCCAGCAGCCAAGCGACTAGCGGGGGCTGGGATGAGCAGTTCTTC.

This chain joins TRBV5-1 and TRBJ2-7, with TRBD1 identical over 10 bases. CDR1 is SGHRS and CDR2 is YFSETQ in the germline V gene. V trimming: 4 bases; J trimming: 2 bases; junction bases outside the gene matches: 9. The CDR3 spans 16 residues. In DNA form, the CDR3 reads TGCGCCAGCAGCACCCGGACAGGGGGGGTGCCCTACGAGCAGTACTTC. It encodes CASSTRTGGVPYEQYF.

The chain employs TRBV6-4 and TRBJ1-2; TRBD1 is a possible D gene (5 bases). The length of the CDR3 is 11 residues. Germline V gene lookup returns CDR1 MRHNA and CDR2 SNTAGT. Between the trimmed V and J ends, which lost 4 bases and 7 bases, there was a span of 7 bases. The chain's CDR3 is CASSAGGGYTF. The CDR3 nucleotides read TGTGCCAGCAGTGCCGGGGGTGGCTACACCTTC.

This chain connects TRBV4-3 to TRBJ2-2; D is unclear. This CDR3 spans 16 amino acids. Trimming shortened V by 0 bases and J by 1 base, and 9 bases separated the two germline ends. Germline loops: CDR1 LGHNA, CDR2 YSLEER. In DNA, the CDR3 is TGCGCCAGCAGCCAAGATGTTACAGAGAACACCGGGGAGCTGTTTTTT. Translation: CASSQDVTENTGELFF.

Here the CDR3 reads CASSLVVEGAYGYTF. In DNA, the CDR3 is TGTGCCAGCAGCTTAGTAGTGGAGGGGGCCTATGGCTACACCTTC. The chain has TRBV7-9 and TRBJ1-2, with 7 bases identical to TRBD1. The germline gives CDR1 SEHNR, CDR2 FQNEAQ (reference sequence). The CDR3 length is 15 residues. With 1 base clipped from V and 4 bases from J, the junction kept 6 bases outside the gene matches.

This chain connects TRBV11-3 to TRBJ2-3; 13 bases agree with TRBD2. Per germline, CDR1 SGHNT and CDR2 YENEEA. The junction had 14 bases not matched to a gene; V was cut back by 5 bases and J by 0 bases. The CDR3 totals 20 residues. The CDR3 region is CASSARLAGGSVPSTDTQYF. CDR3 bases: TGTGCCAGCAGCGCAAGACTAGCGGGGGGTTCCGTTCCTAGCACAGATACGCAGTATTTT.

The chain recombines TRBV6-5 with TRBJ2-5, with 14 bases aligning to TRBD2. The germline gives CDR1 MNHEY, CDR2 SVGAGI. Trimming removed 4 bases from V and 6 bases from J; junction bases left unmatched: 7. This CDR3 is built from 16 residues. CDR3 region: CASSWSGTSGGKTQYF. CDR3 nucleotides: TGTGCCAGCAGTTGGTCAGGGACTAGCGGGGGAAAGACCCAGTACTTC.

The V call is TRBV7-2, the J call TRBJ1-1; D possibly corresponds to TRBD1 (6 bases). The CDR3 sequence is 14 residues long. The V gene lost 5 bases and the J gene lost 4 bases, with 14 bases spanning the gap. Germline CDR1 and CDR2: SGHTA and FQGNSA. The DNA of the CDR3 is TGTGCCAGCAGCGCCCTTCAGGGGTCCACTGAAGCTTTCTTT. Its translation is CASSALQGSTEAFF.

V is TRBV9 and J is TRBJ2-2, with 9 bases fitting TRBD1. CDR3 length: 15 amino acids. Germline V CDR1 and CDR2: SGDLS, YYNGEE. V gave up 3 bases and J gave up 5 bases; unmatched junction bases: 5. The CDR3 region is CASSALGQGTGELFF. For the CDR3, the DNA is TGTGCCAGCAGCGCCCTTGGACAGGGGACCGGGGAGCTGTTTTTT. Supplemented by reference TRBV9 and TRBJ2-2, the full variable domain reads DSGVTQTPKHLITATGQRVTLRCSPRSGDLSVYWYQQSLDQGLQFLIQYYNGEERAKGNILERFSAQQFPDLHSELNLSSLELGDSALYFCASSALGQGTGELFFGEGSRLTVL.

The V call is TRBV5-6, the J call TRBJ2-7, with D possibly TRBD1 on 6 matching bases. V shed 5 bases and J shed 3 bases, with 12 bases lying between them. CDR1 and CDR2 from the germline V gene are SGHDT and YYEEEE. The CDR3 totals 13 residues. The CDR3 DNA reads TGTGCCAGCAGAACCACACAGGGCTACGAGCAGTACTTC. Its translation: CASRTTQGYEQYF.

The J gene is TRBJ1-6, the V gene TRBV11-3; TRBD1 might be the D (6 bases). The germline V gene has CDR1 SGHNT and CDR2 YENEEA. There are 15 residues in the CDR3. V was pared by 1 base and J by 7 bases, with 11 bases between. CDR3 amino acids: CASSLGAGDNSPLHF. In nucleotides, the CDR3 is TGTGCCAGCAGCTTAGGAGCAGGGGACAATTCACCCCTCCACTTT.

The DNA for the CDR3 is TGTGCCATCAGCCCCCGAGGGGGGGCCGAGGTCTTCTTC. It is translated as CAISPRGGAEVFF. The rearrangement uses TRBV10-3 and TRBJ2-1; D is possibly TRBD2 (7 bases). The CDR3 totals 13 residues. Per the germline V gene, CDR1 is ENHRY and CDR2 is SYGVKD. V was cut by 6 bases and J by 16 bases, with 22 bases left in between.

V gene TRBV6-5 combines with J gene TRBJ2-2, with TRBD1 as a possible D gene (5 bases). V was trimmed by 7 bases and J by 0 bases, leaving 6 bases between them. CDR1 MNHEY and CDR2 SVGAGI come from the germline V gene. The CDR3 extends over 13 amino acids. The CDR3 region is CASTTANTGELFF. CDR3 bases: TGTGCCAGCACGACAGCGAACACCGGGGAGCTGTTTTTT.

In the case of this clone: A read error may produce the germline difference seen at one junction end. The genes are TRBV7-7 and TRBJ2-1; possible D gene TRBD2, 8 bases. The CDR3 is 16 amino acids. Germline values: CDR1 SSHAT, CDR2 FNYEAQ (reference sequence). CDR3 sequence (DNA): TGTGCTAGCAGCTTAGCGGGACAGAGCTCCTACAATGAGCAGTTCTTC. Amino acid sequence: CASSLAGQSSYNEQFF.

The V and J genes are TRBV6-2 or TRBV6-3 and TRBJ1-1; D is unresolved. This CDR3 region has 14 residues. CDR1 MNHEY and CDR2 SVGEGT come from the germline V gene. With 0 bases removed from V and 7 bases from J, the gap between germline ends came to 12 bases. The CDR3 protein is CASSYSREYDEAFF. The CDR3 DNA sequence: TGTGCCAGCAGTTACTCGAGAGAGTATGATGAAGCTTTCTTT.

This clone was recorded only once. The V and J genes are TRBV7-9 and TRBJ1-2; no clear D. The ends were cut back, 5 bases at V and 4 bases at J, with 14 bases in the middle. CDR1 is SEHNR and CDR2 is FQNEAQ in the germline V gene (reference sequence). The CDR3 consists of 14 residues. CDR3 in DNA: TGTGCCAGCAGCCTAAGTCAGGTGGCCTATGGCTACACCTTC. Amino acid sequence: CASSLSQVAYGYTF.

The chain combines TRBV18 with TRBJ1-2; 8 positions match TRBD1. The CDR3 contains 15 residues. Germline-derived CDR1 and CDR2 are KGHSH and LQKENI. V lost 3 bases and J lost 7; bases outside the gene matches: 10. CDR3 DNA: TGTGCCAGCTCACCTCAGACAGGGGCCACTGGTGGCTACACCTTC. Its protein is CASSPQTGATGGYTF.

The J gene is TRBJ1-4, the V gene TRBV7-8; a weak D match, TRBD1 (6 bases). Germline CDR1 SGHVS, CDR2 FQNEAQ. The V gene lost 5 bases and the J gene lost 8 bases, with 18 bases spanning the gap. CDR3 size: 15 residues. For the CDR3, the DNA is TGTGCCAGCAGCCCACGGACAGCGGAGGTCGAAAAACTGTTTTTT. Protein: CASSPRTAEVEKLFF.

The chain links TRBV28 to TRBJ1-2, with D possibly matching TRBD1 (6 bases). The CDR3 extends over 14 amino acids. Trimming stripped 5 bases from V and 7 bases from J, with 17 bases between. Germline V gene data show CDR1 as MDHEN and CDR2 as SYDVKM. The CDR3 region is CASSPQNRVRGYTF. In DNA form, the CDR3 reads TGTGCCAGCAGTCCCCAAAACAGGGTCCGTGGCTACACCTTC.

V gene TRBV2 combines with J gene TRBJ1-6; D is unclear. Germline loops: CDR1 SNHLY, CDR2 FYNNEI. The CDR3 runs to 14 residues. V gave up 4 bases and J gave up 2 bases, with 6 bases separating them. The CDR3 nucleotides read TGTGCCAGCAGTGGTTTCACCTATAATTCACCCCTCCACTTT. Its protein product is CASSGFTYNSPLHF.

The chain carries TRBV19 and TRBJ2-1, with TRBD1 matching 7 bases. Germline lookup yields CDR1 LNHDA and CDR2 SQIVND (reference sequence). Germline trimming cut 6 bases from V and 5 bases from J; bases unmatched to any gene: 7. This CDR3 is 14 amino acids long. In nucleotides, the CDR3 is TGTGCCAGTAGCCCTCGACAGGGTCACAATGAGCAGTTCTTC. Translation gives CASSPRQGHNEQFF.

This chain uses TRBV7-9 with TRBJ1-1; the D is unclear. Deletions cut 2 bases from V and 0 bases from J, with 10 bases between. Germline V gives CDR1 SEHNR, CDR2 FQNEAQ (reference sequence). The CDR3 consists of 15 residues. CDR3 amino acids: CASSLYTALNTEAFF. DNA of the CDR3: TGTGCCAGCAGCTTATACACAGCATTGAACACTGAAGCTTTCTTT.

The CDR3 coding sequence is TGTGCCACCAGTGACGGGAAGAAAGAGACCCAGTACTTC. Protein product: CATSDGKKETQYF. V gene TRBV24-1 combines with J gene TRBJ2-5; maybe TRBD2 (5 bases). Germline loops: CDR1 KGHDR, CDR2 SFDVKD. Between the trimmed V and J ends, which lost 4 bases and 3 bases, there was a span of 8 bases. This CDR3 is 13 amino acids long.

The chain joins TRBV9 to TRBJ1-4, with 9 positions matching TRBD1. CDR3 length equals 15 residues. Trimming cost V 3 bases and J 7 bases; bases outside gene matches: 7. CDR1 SGDLS and CDR2 YYNGEE come from the germline V gene. The DNA of the CDR3 is TGTGCCAGCAGCGGAGACAGGGGGGTCGGTGAAAAACTGTTTTTT. It yields the protein CASSGDRGVGEKLFF. Combining the CDR3 with reference TRBV9 and TRBJ1-4 gives the whole variable domain DSGVTQTPKHLITATGQRVTLRCSPRSGDLSVYWYQQSLDQGLQFLIQYYNGEERAKGNILERFSAQQFPDLHSELNLSSLELGDSALYFCASSGDRGVGEKLFFGSGTQLSVL.